The following is a T cell receptor beta chain sequence with its context. What it binds is not known. This sample is part of a study of shared clonotypes between healthy human individuals. Across the study: CD4 naive cells filled three plates per donor, CD4 memory three, CD8 naive two and CD8 memory one. Findings and caveats of the study: What naive subsets generally showed was a larger estimated richness than memory subsets showed.

Sequencing was at deep level. Sequencing used immunoSEQ multiplex PCR; TCRdb keeps in-frame clones, though not all of them. The sample shows some 1,600,000 clones, 98% of them seen only once. The V gene end was trimmed by 7 bases and the J gene end by 2 bases; junction bases not matched to a gene: 3. The germline V gene encodes CDR1 SEHNR and CDR2 FQNEAQ (reference sequence). The CDR3 is 13 residues long. What was sequenced was naive CD4+ T cells sorted from blood. Subset noted: CD45RA+ positively selected. This rearrangement joins TRBV7-9 to TRBJ1-1, with 8 bases identical to TRBD1. This sequence originates from a man aged 25-45 years in good health. The CDR3 here is CASTGQGNTEAFF. The CDR3 nucleotides are TGTGCCAGCACCGGACAGGGAAACACTGAAGCTTTCTTT.